Sequencing of this TCR beta chain was carried out in a study of blood T cell repertoires in COVID-19. By sample share, this clone is hyperexpanded. The CDR3 totals 15 residues. Germline V lookup: CDR1 SGDLS, CDR2 YYNGEE. Trimming cost V 1 base and J 0 bases, with 5 bases left between them. In the original analysis: The authors estimated nucleated cell counts from reference gene primer amplification. Method: immunoSEQ multiplex PCR; TCRdb's copy keeps in-frame clones and lacks some. That table is the source of V, J and clone size, and D and trimming were worked out from the DNA. The data hold roughly 100,000 clones, with over 75% observed a single time.

This TCR derives from a human donor in a cohort sampled during active or convalescent COVID-19. This chain uses TRBV9 with TRBJ2-6; D is ambiguous. Material for sequencing was peripheral blood. CDR3 sequence reads: CASSVWSSGANVLTF. The CDR3 nucleotides read TGTGCCAGCAGCGTATGGAGCTCTGGGGCCAACGTCCTGACTTTC.